Following are 5 T cell receptor beta chains from one sample sequenced in a study of identical twins. TCRdb reprocessed the 5' RACE reads with MiXCR, giving one entry per CDR3 protein. This table has 1.5 million to 2 million distinct CDR3 sequences, under 35% appearing once. Sequencing input: cord blood. These receptors originate from a newborn girl in good health.

The rearrangement uses TRBV4-1 and TRBJ2-7; no reliable D call. The V end was cut by 2 bases, the J end by 1 base, with 12 bases between. Germline CDR1 reads MGHRA; CDR2 reads YSYEKL. CDR3 size: 15 residues. CDR3: CASSQHSGPSYEQYF. In nucleotides, the CDR3 is TGCGCCAGCAGCCAACATTCCGGGCCATCCTACGAGCAGTACTTC.

In its sample, this clonotype was seen once. The chain has TRBV4-1 and TRBJ2-3; D tentatively reads TRBD1 or TRBD2 (5 bases each). In germline, CDR1 is MGHRA, CDR2 YSYEKL. The CDR3 sequence is 16 residues long. V was pared by 3 bases and J by 2 bases, with 15 bases between. The CDR3 loop is CASSHLEGPFTDTQYF. The CDR3 nucleotides are TGCGCCAGCAGCCATCTTGAGGGGCCCTTCACAGATACGCAGTATTTT.

V is TRBV10-3 and J is TRBJ1-4; D is possibly TRBD1 (5 bases). Trimming removed 4 bases at V and 0 bases at J, with 15 bases between. The CDR3 runs 17 residues. The germline V gene has CDR1 ENHRY and CDR2 SYGVKD. As DNA, the CDR3 is TGTGCCATCAGTGGGGGAAGGGACCCCGCAACTAATGAAAAACTGTTTTTT. As protein: CAISGGRDPATNEKLFF.

On this clonotype itself: The germline gene is not matched at one end of the junction; a read error may be the cause. The chain couples TRBV7-2 to TRBJ2-3; 7 bases are a match to TRBD2. CDR1 SGHTA and CDR2 FQGNSA come from the germline V gene. CDR3 size: 16 residues. The CDR3 DNA reads as TGTGCCAGCAGCTTAGGAGGAGCGGGGAGCACAGATGCGCAGTATTTT. Amino acid sequence: CASSLGGAGSTDAQYF.

This chain joins TRBV10-3 and TRBJ2-1, with TRBD2 matching over 8 bases. The germline CDR1 and CDR2 sequences are ENHRY and SYGVKD. The CDR3 loop spans 14 amino acids. V trimming: 4 bases; J trimming: 2 bases; junction bases outside the gene matches: 1. CDR3 residues: CAISVGGAYNEQFF. CDR3 nucleotide sequence: TGTGCCATCAGTGTCGGGGGGGCCTACAATGAGCAGTTCTTC.